These 22 T cell receptor beta chains share one sample of origin, sequenced in a study of Graves' ophthalmopathy and Graves' hyperthyroidism (dated by TCRdb to between 2018 and 2020). TCRdb lists the instrument as Illumina HiSeq 2000. TCR beta CDR3 regions were amplified from RNA transcripts for repertoire sequencing. HTBI primers and the Qiagen OneStep RT-PCR kit were used in a first-round RT-PCR, which was followed by a second-round multiplex PCR, size selection and purification. TCRdb reprocessed the public reads (quality trimming at Q25 with fastp, clone calling with MiXCR) and kept in-frame beta chains. Records with the same CDR3 protein are collapsed into one entry carrying the most frequent genes and DNA. Recorded for this sample are roughly 300,000 distinct CDR3 sequences; 15% to 20% of them occurred a single time. Jointly, the top ten make up roughly 12% of the sample. The sample comprised peripheral blood. Receptors were obtained from an adult man with Graves' ophthalmopathy.

Points on this clonotype: A much more abundant neighbour one base away suggests this may be a read error. The chain uses TRBV20-1 and TRBJ2-3; 12 bases align to TRBD2. The CDR3 runs 16 residues. The V gene's germline CDR1 is DFQATT and CDR2 SNEGSKA (reference sequence). CDR3 in DNA: TGCAGGGGGGACTATGGACTAGCGGGGATCACAGATACGCGGTATTTT. Translated: CRGDYGLAGITDTRYF.

Ten or more counts support this clonotype. This chain connects TRBV6-2 or TRBV6-3 to TRBJ1-1; TRBD1 agrees at 7 bases. There are 14 residues in the CDR3. Germline V lookup: CDR1 MNHEY, CDR2 SVGEGT. Germline trimming cut 4 bases from V and 1 base from J; bases unmatched to any gene: 3. The CDR3 nucleotides read TGTGCCAGCAGTTCCACAGGGGCGAACACTGAAGCTTTCTTT. Amino acids: CASSSTGANTEAFF.

This clonotype has at least ten counts. J is TRBJ2-5 and V is TRBV12-3 or TRBV12-4, with D possibly TRBD1 on 6 matching bases. This CDR3 comprises 14 residues. Trimming stripped 11 bases from V and 2 bases from J, with 18 bases between. CDR3 in DNA: TGTGCCGGGGGCATGACAGGAATTCAAGAGACCCAGTACTTC. Protein product: CAGGMTGIQETQYF.

The table lists this clonotype with a few counts. The rearrangement links TRBV2 to TRBJ2-5; D assignment may be TRBD1 or TRBD2 (5 bases each). This CDR3 contains 14 residues. V was clipped by 3 bases and J by 0 bases, with 8 bases between them. Germline CDR1 SNHLY, CDR2 FYNNEI. CDR3 sequence: CASSEGEYQETQYF. CDR3 in DNA: TGTGCCAGCAGTGAGGGGGAGTACCAAGAGACCCAGTACTTC.

At least ten counts were recorded for this clonotype. The chain uses TRBV6-5 and TRBJ2-7, with a tentative D call TRBD2 (6 bases). The V end was cut by 2 bases, the J end by 12 bases, with 14 bases between. Germline V gene data show CDR1 as MNHEY and CDR2 as SVGAGI. CDR3 size: 12 residues. The CDR3 loop is CASSYMAGTWYF. In nucleotides, the CDR3 is TGTGCCAGCAGTTACATGGCAGGGACTTGGTACTTC.

This clonotype was observed at least ten times. This sequence joins TRBV12-3 or TRBV12-4 and TRBJ1-2; D is unresolved. V was cut by 3 bases and J by 5 bases, with 13 bases left in between. The CDR3 has 14 amino acids. The CDR3 protein is CASSFGSRTYGYTF. CDR3 DNA sequence: TGTGCCAGCAGTTTTGGCAGTCGGACGTATGGCTACACCTTC.

This clonotype turned up a few times. The chain carries TRBV30 and TRBJ2-4; D is perhaps TRBD1 (5 bases). The CDR3 spans 13 residues. The V and J ends lost 1 base and 12 bases respectively, with 16 bases between them. CDR1 and CDR2 (germline): GTSNPN, SVGIG (reference sequence). CDR3 residues: CAWSEGQGSSQYF. In nucleotides, the CDR3 is TGTGCCTGGAGTGAGGGGCAGGGAAGCTCTCAGTACTTC.

In the case of this clonotype: The junction shows a germline mismatch at one end, possibly a read error. The J gene is TRBJ1-1, the V gene TRBV5-1; a weak D match, TRBD1 (5 bases). Per the germline V gene, CDR1 is SGHRS and CDR2 is YFSETQ. The CDR3 covers 14 residues. Here the CDR3 DNA reads TGCGCCAGCAGCTTGGTCAGGGTCAACACTGAAGCTTACTTT. This translates into CASSLVRVNTEAYF.

This clonotype was seen at least ten times. The rearrangement uses TRBV6-2 or TRBV6-3 and TRBJ2-3, with a possible D match to TRBD2 (5 bases). The CDR3 extends over 15 amino acids. V was pared by 6 bases and J by 1 base, with 14 bases between. Germline lookup yields CDR1 MNHEY and CDR2 SVGEGT. The CDR3 protein is CASSFPTGGTDTQYF. The CDR3 DNA is TGTGCCAGCAGCTTCCCCACCGGGGGCACAGATACGCAGTATTTT.

The table lists this clonotype with a few counts. J is TRBJ2-7 and V is TRBV30; possible D gene TRBD1, 5 bases. The V gene lost 0 bases and the J gene lost 3 bases, with 9 bases spanning the gap. The CDR3 runs 13 residues. Germline V CDR1 and CDR2: GTSNPN, SVGIG (reference sequence). As DNA, the CDR3 is TGTGCCTGGAGTGTACAGGAAATCTACGAGCAGTACTTC. Residues: CAWSVQEIYEQYF. Full variable domain (rest looked up from reference TRBV30 and TRBJ2-7): SQTIHQWPATLVQPVGSPLSLECTVEGTSNPNLYWYRQAAGRGLQLLFYSVGIGQISSEVPQNLSASRPQDRQFILSSKKLLLSDSGFYLCAWSVQEIYEQYFGPGTRLTVT.

In its sample, this clonotype was seen many times. The chain uses TRBV3-1 and TRBJ1-6, with D uncertain. Between the trimmed V and J ends, which lost 4 bases and 12 bases, there was a span of 13 bases. Germline V gene lookup returns CDR1 LGHDT and CDR2 YNNKEL (reference sequence). The CDR3 length is 13 residues. Here the CDR3 DNA reads TGTGCCAGCAGCCTTCCTAGGGATGGACCCCTCCACTTT. Translation: CASSLPRDGPLHF.

This clonotype was seen repeatedly, ten times or more. The J gene is TRBJ2-5, the V gene TRBV13; 8 nucleotides match TRBD2. In germline, CDR1 is PRHDT, CDR2 FYEKMQ (reference sequence). The CDR3 totals 17 residues. The junction had 6 bases not matched to a gene; V was cut back by 0 bases and J by 0 bases. CDR3 amino acids: CASSLGGSGVYQETQYF. The CDR3, as DNA: TGTGCCAGCAGCTTAGGCGGTAGCGGGGTGTACCAAGAGACCCAGTACTTC.

This clonotype was detected many times. V and J are TRBV11-3 and TRBJ2-7, with D unclear. Trimming shortened V by 2 bases and J by 5 bases, and 10 bases separated the two germline ends. The CDR3 is 13 residues long. The germline CDR1 and CDR2 sequences are SGHNT and YENEEA. The CDR3 protein is CASSLPLRDEQYF. CDR3 DNA sequence: TGTGCCAGCAGCTTACCCTTACGGGACGAGCAGTACTTC.

This clonotype appeared many times. The chain is built from TRBV4-2 and TRBJ2-5; 8 positions match TRBD1. Trimming at V came to 2 bases and at J to 2 bases, leaving 16 bases not matched to a gene. The CDR3 is 19 residues long. Looked up from germline, CDR1 is LGHNA and CDR2 is YNFKEQ. CDR3 protein: CASSQRTGSYLGGQETQYF. In DNA, the CDR3 is TGTGCCAGCAGCCAAAGGACAGGGTCGTACCTCGGCGGGCAAGAGACCCAGTACTTC.

The gene calls are TRBV6-5 and TRBJ1-6; D perhaps matches TRBD1 (6 bases). Trimming shortened V by 0 bases and J by 5 bases, and 8 bases separated the two germline ends. The germline CDR1 and CDR2 sequences are MNHEY and SVGAGI. The CDR3 loop spans 15 amino acids. CDR3 in amino acids: CASSYSGQDNSPLHF. CDR3 DNA sequence: TGTGCCAGCAGTTACTCGGGACAAGATAATTCACCCCTCCACTTT.

This clonotype was counted at least ten times. The chain carries TRBV6-1 and TRBJ1-1; D is unresolved. V lost 1 base, J lost 4 bases, and 16 bases lay in between. The germline V gene has CDR1 MNHNS and CDR2 SASEGT. The CDR3 sequence is 16 residues long. CDR3 residues: CASSEGFGWLGTEAFF. CDR3 in DNA: TGTGCCAGCAGTGAAGGATTTGGGTGGTTGGGCACTGAAGCTTTCTTT.

This clonotype was seen once. A much larger clone is a single base away; this may be a read error. The chain combines TRBV2 with TRBJ2-7, with D perhaps assigned TRBD1 or TRBD2 (5 bases each). The CDR3 runs 10 residues. V lost 6 bases, J lost 10 bases, and 10 bases lay in between. Germline CDR1 reads SNHLY; CDR2 reads FYNNEI. Written as DNA, the CDR3 is TGTGCCAGCAGAGGGGAGCCACAGTACTTC. Its translation is CASRGEPQYF.

This clonotype has a handful of counts. The chain employs TRBV6-1 and TRBJ2-7; D is unclear. The ends were cut back, 4 bases at V and 5 bases at J, with 9 bases in the middle. Germline CDR1 is MNHNS and CDR2 is SASEGT. The CDR3 has 12 residues. CDR3 in amino acids: CASSVGVNEQYF. In nucleotides, the CDR3 is TGTGCCAGCAGTGTAGGAGTGAACGAGCAGTACTTC.

Many counts were recorded for this clonotype. V and J are TRBV7-9 and TRBJ2-5, with D tentatively TRBD1 (5 bases). In germline, CDR1 is SEHNR, CDR2 FQNEAQ (reference sequence). Trimming removed 1 base from V and 5 bases from J, with 8 bases in between. This CDR3 is built from 13 residues. CDR3 sequence: CASSLVYRETQYF. The CDR3, as DNA: TGTGCCAGCAGCTTAGTCTACAGGGAGACCCAGTACTTC.

This clonotype was recorded at least ten times. The chain couples TRBV5-1 to TRBJ2-2; no reliable D call. Trimming shortened V by 0 bases and J by 4 bases, and 13 bases separated the two germline ends. Per germline, CDR1 SGHRS and CDR2 YFSETQ. The length of the CDR3 is 16 residues. This CDR3 is CASSLVSSPTTGELFF. In DNA form, the CDR3 reads TGCGCCAGCAGCTTGGTATCAAGTCCGACCACCGGGGAGCTGTTTTTT.

This clonotype was seen ten or more times. The V and J genes are TRBV6-1 and TRBJ1-1, with a tentative D call TRBD1 (5 bases). Germline lookup yields CDR1 MNHNS and CDR2 SASEGT. The CDR3 spans 16 residues. V dropped 4 bases and J dropped 1 base, with 16 bases sitting between them. In DNA form, the CDR3 reads TGTGCCAGCAGTGCGCCGCTCGGGACGGGGAACACTGAAGCTTTCTTT. It is translated as CASSAPLGTGNTEAFF.

The chain couples TRBV20-1 to TRBJ1-1; D not certain. This CDR3 has 13 residues. V was shortened by 1 base and J by 5 bases, with 11 bases between the two germline ends. Germline-derived CDR1 and CDR2 are DFQATT and SNEGSKA (reference sequence). As DNA, the CDR3 is TGCAGTGCTAGAGGTCTCGTGTTAACTGAAGCTTTCTTT. Translated: CSARGLVLTEAFF.